These T cell receptor beta chains were read from a single sample in a study of CD8 T cells in Susac syndrome. TCRdb re-called the immunoSEQ multiplex PCR reads through MiXCR, storing one row per CDR3 protein. The table lists 150,000 to 190,000 distinct CDR3 sequences, around 95% of them singletons, with approximately 0.17% in the top ten. The sequenced sample consisted of CD4+ T cells from PBMCs. The receptors originated from a human donor with Susac syndrome. CDR3s include the opening cysteine and the closing phenylalanine or tryptophan. D genes are given only for firm matches. For some rows the clone size is stated as once, few or many, or as a class when expanded; others skip it.

j_call d_call clone_size v_call cdr3_nt cdr3_aa
TRBJ2-3 NA NA TRBV20-1 TGCAGTGCTGGGAAAGGGAAGGCAGATACGCAGTATTTT CSAGKGKADTQYF
TRBJ1-1 NA NA TRBV5-1 TGCGCCAGCAGCTACGGACCCGGTGGGGAGGCTTTCTTT CASSYGPGGEAFF
TRBJ2-7 NA NA TRBV9 TGTGCCAGCAGCAGCGGACAACTGTACTACGAGCAGTACTTC CASSSGQLYYEQYF
TRBJ2-3 TRBD2 NA TRBV20-1 TGCAGTGCTAGACTAGCGGGGGGGGATACGCAGTATTTT CSARLAGGDTQYF
TRBJ2-3 TRBD2 NA TRBV7-3 TGTGCCAGCAGTAAGCTCACTACTAGCGGGGGGTCCACAGATACGCAGTATTTT CASSKLTTSGGSTDTQYF
TRBJ2-5 NA NA TRBV29-1 TGCAGCGTTGGACAGTACCAAGAGACCCAGTACTTC CSVGQYQETQYF
TRBJ2-5 TRBD1 once TRBV25-1 TGTGCCAGCACGCTCGACAGGGGGGCAGAGACCCAGTACTTC CASTLDRGAETQYF
TRBJ2-3 TRBD2 NA TRBV4-3 TGCGCCAGCAGCCAAGTAGGACTAGCGGCCCGCACAGATACGCAGTATTTT CASSQVGLAARTDTQYF
TRBJ2-7 NA NA TRBV25-1 TGTGCCAGCAGTGAGGCCGGTTCGGACAAGCAGTACTTC CASSEAGSDKQYF
TRBJ1-2 NA NA TRBV4-3 TGCGCCAGCAGCCAAGCCCTTTCCTATGGCTACACCTTC CASSQALSYGYTF
TRBJ2-7 TRBD1 NA TRBV23-1 TGCGCCAGCAGTCAAACTCGGGACAGGGGATACGAGCAGTACTTC CASSQTRDRGYEQYF
TRBJ2-3 NA NA TRBV20-1 TGCAGTGCTCCCTCCGGAACTAGCACAGATACGCAGTATTTT CSAPSGTSTDTQYF
TRBJ1-3 NA NA TRBV15 TGTGCCACCTCGCGTTTCGCCAACTCTGGAAACACCATATATTTT CATSRFANSGNTIYF
TRBJ1-2 NA NA TRBV16 TGTGCCAGCAGCCAAAGCGGGGGCTACACCTTC CASSQSGGYTF
TRBJ2-1 NA NA TRBV12-3/TRBV12-4 TGTGCCAGCAGTTGGCTACGAGAGCTCAATGAGCAGTTCTTC CASSWLRELNEQFF
TRBJ1-5 NA NA TRBV2 TGTGCCAGCAGTAAGAGCAATCAGCCCCAGCATTTT CASSKSNQPQHF
TRBJ1-2 NA NA TRBV20-1 TGCAGTGCTAGAGTTGCACAGGCGGGCTATGGCTACACCTTC CSARVAQAGYGYTF
TRBJ1-2 NA NA TRBV27 TGTGCCAGCAGGTCAACGACAGGTTCATATGGCTACACCTTC CASRSTTGSYGYTF
TRBJ2-1 NA NA TRBV5-4 TGTGCCAGCAGCTTGCGGACCTTTAACAATGAGCAGTTCTTC CASSLRTFNNEQFF
TRBJ2-3 NA NA TRBV29-1 TGCAGCGTTGAATCAGGGACCACAGCTCATACGCAGTATTTT CSVESGTTAHTQYF